These T cell receptor beta chains were read from a single sample in a study of T cells in Graves' hyperthyroidism and ophthalmopathy. TCRdb re-derived calls from the multiplex PCR reads in MiXCR, one entry per CDR3 protein. Among about 560,000 distinct CDR3 sequences, around 45% were seen once, and the ten largest hold about 7.9%. Sequencing input: peripheral blood or thyroid tissue (not recorded which). The receptors come from a young woman with Graves' hyperthyroidism. CDR3s include the opening cysteine and the closing phenylalanine or tryptophan. Each record gives: CDR3 protein, CDR3 DNA, D gene, V gene, clone size, J gene. The D gene is left open where the match is weak. Rows give clone size only sometimes, using once, few, many, or a class for an expanded clone.

CAIRWTGVGDTEAFF TGTGCCATCAGGTGGACAGGGGTAGGGGACACTGAAGCTTTCTTT TRBD1 TRBV10-3 NA TRBJ1-1
CATSRHGGTQYF TGTGCCACCAGCAGACATGGGGGGACCCAGTACTTC NA TRBV15 NA TRBJ2-5
CAISEIRGRNSYEQYF TGTGCCATCAGTGAAATAAGGGGGCGAAATTCCTACGAGCAGTACTTC TRBD1 TRBV10-3 NA TRBJ2-7
CASSFRQGGNEQYF TGTGCCAGCAGCTTCAGACAGGGAGGGAACGAGCAGTACTTC NA TRBV11-2 NA TRBJ2-7
CASSRWTSKGYGYTF TGTGCCAGCAGCCGCTGGACTAGCAAAGGCTATGGCTACACCTTC NA TRBV7-6 many TRBJ1-2
CASNQQGAGTEAFF TGTGCCAGCAACCAGCAGGGGGCTGGGACTGAAGCTTTCTTT TRBD1 TRBV12-3/TRBV12-4 NA TRBJ1-1
CATSRREDRGGSPLHF TGTGCCACCAGCAGAAGGGAGGACAGGGGCGGTTCACCCCTCCACTTT TRBD1 TRBV15 NA TRBJ1-6
CSARGLGGYTF TGCAGTGCTAGGGGGCTTGGTGGCTACACCTTC NA TRBV20-1 many TRBJ1-2
CATSRDLRGQGRVGYTF TGTGCCACCAGCAGAGATTTAAGGGGGCAGGGACGGGTTGGCTACACCTTC TRBD1 TRBV15 NA TRBJ1-2
CASSLGGDTVYEQYF TGCGCCAGCAGCTTGGGGGGGGACACTGTTTACGAGCAGTACTTC NA TRBV5-1 NA TRBJ2-7
CASSLVGTGPEAFF TGTGCCAGCAGCTTAGTAGGGACAGGGCCTGAAGCTTTCTTT TRBD1 TRBV7-8 few TRBJ1-1
CATSVGGASTDTQYF TGTGCCACCAGTGTTGGAGGAGCTAGCACAGATACGCAGTATTTT NA TRBV24-1 NA TRBJ2-3
CASNLRTGEAFF TGTGCCAGTAACCTCCGGACAGGGGAAGCTTTCTTT TRBD1 TRBV19 NA TRBJ1-1
CASRVGIEDF TGTGCCAGCAGAGTTGGGATAGAGGACTTC NA TRBV2 many TRBJ1-2
CATSDLRAGESKETQYF TGTGCCACCAGTGATTTGAGAGCGGGGGAGTCCAAAGAGACCCAGTACTTC TRBD2 TRBV24-1 few TRBJ2-5
CASSPNEREPYEQYF TGCGCCAGCAGCCCTAACGAGCGGGAGCCGTACGAGCAGTACTTC TRBD2 TRBV19 NA TRBJ2-7
CASSPDGPPAGEQYF TGTGCCAGCAGCCCAGACGGGCCCCCCGCAGGGGAGCAGTACTTC NA TRBV7-9 NA TRBJ2-7
CARDRTSGSVETQYF TGTGCTAGAGATCGGACTAGCGGGAGCGTTGAGACCCAGTACTTC TRBD2 TRBV11-1 NA TRBJ2-5
CASSTLGSYEQYF TGTGCCAGCAGCACCCTCGGGTCCTACGAGCAGTACTTC NA TRBV7-2 NA TRBJ2-7
CASSRMFFTGANVLTF TGTGCCAGCTCCCGGATGTTTTTTACTGGGGCCAACGTCCTGACTTTC NA TRBV2 NA TRBJ2-6
CSARDLAGAEETQYF TGCAGTGCTAGAGATTTGGCAGGGGCGGAAGAGACCCAGTACTTC NA TRBV20-1 many TRBJ2-5
CSPSGGRLGYTF TGCAGCCCCTCGGGAGGCCGGCTTGGCTACACCTTC NA TRBV29-1 NA TRBJ1-2
CASTTFSGSHYEQYF TGTGCCAGCACGACCTTTAGCGGGAGTCATTACGAGCAGTACTTC TRBD2 TRBV12-3/TRBV12-4 NA TRBJ2-7